The next 9 T cell receptor beta chains were all read from a single sample in a study of response to subunit inactivated influenza vaccine. TCRdb reprocessed the RT-PCR reads with MiXCR, giving one entry per CDR3 protein. The table lists roughly 650,000 distinct CDR3 sequences, 13% to 15% of them singletons. Source: PBMCs from blood, taken 14 to 15 days before vaccination. These receptors all come from a man between 50 and 59 years old who received an inactivated influenza vaccine.

There are a few counts of this clonotype. This chain connects TRBV18 to TRBJ1-1; no firm D call. This CDR3 has 14 amino acids. The V gene lost 0 bases and the J gene lost 1 base, with 6 bases spanning the gap. Germline assignment: CDR1 KGHSH and CDR2 LQKENI. The CDR3 sequence is CASSPPKANTEAFF. In DNA, the CDR3 is TGTGCCAGCTCACCACCGAAGGCGAACACTGAAGCTTTCTTT.

Ten or more counts support this clonotype. The chain has TRBV6-4 and TRBJ2-3; no firm D call. Germline V gene sequence: CDR1 MRHNA, CDR2 SNTAGT. Trimming left V 0 bases short and J 11 bases short, with 15 bases between. The CDR3 spans 14 residues. CDR3 loop: CASSDSDGFQGQYF. The CDR3 DNA is TGTGCCAGCAGTGACTCCGATGGGTTCCAAGGGCAGTATTTT.

This clonotype was found a few times. This chain joins TRBV6-5 and TRBJ2-3; 7 bases map to TRBD1. V trimming: 2 bases; J trimming: 4 bases; junction bases outside the gene matches: 6. The length of the CDR3 is 15 residues. Per the germline V gene, CDR1 is MNHEY and CDR2 is SVGAGI. CDR3 in DNA: TGTGCCAGCAGTTACGCGACAGGGTCCCCAGATACGCAGTATTTT. This translates into CASSYATGSPDTQYF.

This clonotype has only a few counts. The chain uses TRBV20-1 and TRBJ1-1; no clear D gene. CDR3 length equals 14 residues. The germline CDR1 and CDR2 sequences are DFQATT and SNEGSKA (reference sequence). Deletions cut 5 bases from V and 2 bases from J, with 15 bases between. In nucleotides, the CDR3 is TGCAGTGCTGGGGTACGAGTGGAAAACACTGAAGCTTTCTTT. Its protein product is CSAGVRVENTEAFF.

The rearrangement uses TRBV18 and TRBJ2-1; unclear D gene. Trimming removed 1 base from V and 4 bases from J, with 8 bases in between. This CDR3 contains 14 residues. Germline-derived CDR1 and CDR2 are KGHSH and LQKENI. As DNA, the CDR3 is TGTGCCAGCTCACCACTTTCAGCGTACAATGAGCAGTTCTTC. Translating it yields CASSPLSAYNEQFF.

In regard to this clonotype: At one boundary the junction diverges from the germline segment, which might be a read error. The gene calls are TRBV29-1 and TRBJ2-7; 14 bases fit TRBD2. This CDR3 is 16 amino acids long. CDR1 is SQVTM and CDR2 is ANQGSEA in the germline V gene. The CDR3 bases are TGCAGCGCTGAAGGGACTAGCGGGAGAATCGGTTACGAGCAGTACTTC. Amino acid sequence: CSAEGTSGRIGYEQYF.

The sample holds one count of this clonotype. J is TRBJ2-2 and V is TRBV13; the match to TRBD2 covers 8 bases. The CDR3 runs to 17 residues. The germline CDR1 and CDR2 sequences are PRHDT and FYEKMQ (reference sequence). J was trimmed by 0 bases and V by 2 bases; bases with no gene match: 5. The CDR3 loop is CASSLFATSANTGELFF. Here the CDR3 DNA reads TGTGCCAGCAGCTTATTTGCGACTAGCGCGAACACCGGGGAGCTGTTTTTT. The full variable domain, rest sourced from reference TRBV13 and TRBJ2-2, is AAGVIQSPRHLIKEKRETATLKCYPIPRHDTVYWYQQGPGQDPQFLISFYEKMQSDKGSIPDRFSAQQFSDYHSELNMSSLELGDSALYFCASSLFATSANTGELFFGEGSRLTVL.

The chain has TRBV5-1 and TRBJ2-1, with TRBD1 matching 12 bases. Germline CDR1 is SGHRS and CDR2 is YFSETQ. J gave up 7 bases and V 4 bases, and 9 bases lay outside the gene matches. The CDR3 runs 16 residues. The CDR3 coding sequence is TGCGCCAGCAGCCAGTCCGGGACAGGGGGCAGGAATGAGCAGTTCTTC. The encoded protein is CASSQSGTGGRNEQFF.

In this sample, this clonotype turned up a few times. V gene TRBV5-1 combines with J gene TRBJ1-5; 11 positions agree with TRBD1. V shed 4 bases and J 5 bases; nucleotides not matched to a gene: 5. The CDR3 length is 15 residues. Germline CDR1 SGHRS, CDR2 YFSETQ. This CDR3 reads CASSKDRGQDQPQHF. The CDR3 coding sequence is TGCGCCAGCAGCAAGGACAGGGGGCAGGATCAGCCCCAGCATTTT.